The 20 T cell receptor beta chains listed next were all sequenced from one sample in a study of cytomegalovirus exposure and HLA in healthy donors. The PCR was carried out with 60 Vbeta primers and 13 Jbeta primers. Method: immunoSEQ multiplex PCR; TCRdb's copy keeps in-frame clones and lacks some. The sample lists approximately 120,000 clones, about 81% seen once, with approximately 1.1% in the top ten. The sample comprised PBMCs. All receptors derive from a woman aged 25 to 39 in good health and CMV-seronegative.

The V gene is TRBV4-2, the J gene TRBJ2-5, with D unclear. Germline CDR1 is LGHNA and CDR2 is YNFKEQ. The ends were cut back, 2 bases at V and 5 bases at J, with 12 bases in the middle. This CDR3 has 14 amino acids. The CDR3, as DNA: TGTGCCAGCAGCCAACATCTTAGTGGTGAGACCCAGTACTTC. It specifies CASSQHLSGETQYF.

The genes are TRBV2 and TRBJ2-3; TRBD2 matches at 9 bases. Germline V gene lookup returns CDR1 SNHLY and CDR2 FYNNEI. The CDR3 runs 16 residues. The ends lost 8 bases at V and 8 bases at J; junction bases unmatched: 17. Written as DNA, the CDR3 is TGTGCCAGCGGGGGAGCGGGGGGCGCGGGTTCAGCTACGCAGTATTTT. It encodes CASGGAGGAGSATQYF.

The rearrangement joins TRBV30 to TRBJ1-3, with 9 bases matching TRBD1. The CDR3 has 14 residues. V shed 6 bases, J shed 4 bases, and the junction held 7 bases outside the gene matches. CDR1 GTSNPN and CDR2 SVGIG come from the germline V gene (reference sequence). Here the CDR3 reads CACRWTGEGNTIYF. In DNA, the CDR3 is TGTGCCTGCCGCTGGACAGGGGAAGGAAACACCATATATTTT.

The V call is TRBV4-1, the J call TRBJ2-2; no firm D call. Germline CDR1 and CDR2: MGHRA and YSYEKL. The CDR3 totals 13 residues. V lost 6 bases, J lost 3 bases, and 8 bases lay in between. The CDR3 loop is CASRSLYTGELFF. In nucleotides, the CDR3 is TGCGCCAGCAGATCCCTTTACACCGGGGAGCTGTTTTTT.

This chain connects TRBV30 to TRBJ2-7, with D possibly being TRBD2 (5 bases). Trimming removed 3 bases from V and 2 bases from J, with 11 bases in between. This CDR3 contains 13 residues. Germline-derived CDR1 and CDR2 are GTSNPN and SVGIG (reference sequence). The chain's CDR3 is CAWSARDPYEQYF. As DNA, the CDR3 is TGTGCCTGGAGCGCCCGGGATCCCTACGAGCAGTACTTC. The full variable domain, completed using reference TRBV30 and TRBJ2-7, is SQTIHQWPATLVQPVGSPLSLECTVEGTSNPNLYWYRQAAGRGLQLLFYSVGIGQISSEVPQNLSASRPQDRQFILSSKKLLLSDSGFYLCAWSARDPYEQYFGPGTRLTVT.

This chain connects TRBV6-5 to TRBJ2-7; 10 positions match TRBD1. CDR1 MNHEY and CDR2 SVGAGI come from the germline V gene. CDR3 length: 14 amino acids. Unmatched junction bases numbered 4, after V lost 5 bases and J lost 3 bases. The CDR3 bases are TGTGCCAGCAGTAAGGACAGGGGGATCTACGAGCAGTACTTC. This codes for CASSKDRGIYEQYF.

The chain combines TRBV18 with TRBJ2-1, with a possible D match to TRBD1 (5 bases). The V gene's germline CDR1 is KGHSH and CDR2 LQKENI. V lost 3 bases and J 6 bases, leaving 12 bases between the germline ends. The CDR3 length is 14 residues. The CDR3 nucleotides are TGTGCCAGCTCACCGACAACTGACAGCAATGAGCAGTTCTTC. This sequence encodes CASSPTTDSNEQFF.

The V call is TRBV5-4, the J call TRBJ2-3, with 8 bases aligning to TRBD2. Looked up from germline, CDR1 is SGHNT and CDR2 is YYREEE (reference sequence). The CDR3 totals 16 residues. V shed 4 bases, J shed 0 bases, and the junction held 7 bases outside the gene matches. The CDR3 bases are TGTGCCAGCAGCCCGATAGCGGGACCGAGCACAGATACGCAGTATTTT. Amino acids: CASSPIAGPSTDTQYF.

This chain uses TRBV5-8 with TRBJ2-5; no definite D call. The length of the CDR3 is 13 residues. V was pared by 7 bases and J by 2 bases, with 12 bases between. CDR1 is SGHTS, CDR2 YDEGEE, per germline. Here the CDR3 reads CASQWSVQETQYF. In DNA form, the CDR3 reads TGTGCCAGCCAGTGGTCAGTGCAAGAGACCCAGTACTTC. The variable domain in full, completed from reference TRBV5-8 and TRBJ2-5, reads EAGVTQSPTHLIKTRGQQATLRCSPISGHTSVYWYQQALGLGLQFLLWYDEGEERNRGNFPPRFSGRQFPNYSSELNVNALELEDSALYLCASQWSVQETQYFGPGTRLLVL.

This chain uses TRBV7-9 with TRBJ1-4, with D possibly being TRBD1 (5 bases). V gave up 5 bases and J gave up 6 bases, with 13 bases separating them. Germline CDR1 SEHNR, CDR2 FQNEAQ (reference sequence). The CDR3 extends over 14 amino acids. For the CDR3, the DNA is TGTGCCAGCAGCATTAATTGGGGGGATGAAAAACTGTTTTTT. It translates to CASSINWGDEKLFF. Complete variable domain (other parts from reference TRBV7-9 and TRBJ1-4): DTGVSQNPRHKITKRGQNVTFRCDPISEHNRLYWYRQTLGQGPEFLTYFQNEAQLEKSRLLSDRFSAERPKGSFSTLEIQRTEQGDSAMYLCASSINWGDEKLFFGSGTQLSVL.

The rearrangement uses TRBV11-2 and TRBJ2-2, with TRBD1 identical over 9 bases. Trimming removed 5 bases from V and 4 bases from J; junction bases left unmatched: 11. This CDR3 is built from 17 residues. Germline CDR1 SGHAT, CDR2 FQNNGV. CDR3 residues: CASSPTEGQGRTGELFF. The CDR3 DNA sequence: TGTGCCAGCAGCCCGACTGAGGGACAGGGACGCACCGGGGAGCTGTTTTTT.

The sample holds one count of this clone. CDR3 protein: CAWRRMGETQYF. The CDR3 DNA reads TGTGCCTGGCGGAGGATGGGAGAGACCCAGTACTTC. The J gene is TRBJ2-5, the V gene TRBV30, with a tentative D call TRBD2 (5 bases). V lost 5 bases to trimming and J lost 4 bases, with 11 bases between them. The CDR3 length is 12 residues. Germline V CDR1 and CDR2: GTSNPN, SVGIG (reference sequence).

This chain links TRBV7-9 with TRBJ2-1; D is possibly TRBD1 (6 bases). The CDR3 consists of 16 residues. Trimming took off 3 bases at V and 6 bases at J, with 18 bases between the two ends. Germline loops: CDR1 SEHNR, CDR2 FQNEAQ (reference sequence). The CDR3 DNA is TGTGCCAGCAGCTTGATTGGACCTCTCAGGGGCAATGAGCAGTTCTTC. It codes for CASSLIGPLRGNEQFF.

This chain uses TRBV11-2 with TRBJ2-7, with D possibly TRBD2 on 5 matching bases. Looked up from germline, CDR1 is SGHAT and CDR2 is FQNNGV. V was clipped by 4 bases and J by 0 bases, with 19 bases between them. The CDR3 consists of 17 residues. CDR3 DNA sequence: TGTGCCAGCAGCTCCTCGGAGGAGACATCAGGCTCCTACGAGCAGTACTTC. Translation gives CASSSSEETSGSYEQYF.

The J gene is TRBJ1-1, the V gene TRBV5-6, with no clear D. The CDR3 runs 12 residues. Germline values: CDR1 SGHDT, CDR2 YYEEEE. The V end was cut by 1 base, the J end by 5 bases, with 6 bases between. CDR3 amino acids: CASSLLRTEAFF. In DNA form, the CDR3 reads TGTGCCAGCAGCTTGTTACGGACTGAAGCTTTCTTT.

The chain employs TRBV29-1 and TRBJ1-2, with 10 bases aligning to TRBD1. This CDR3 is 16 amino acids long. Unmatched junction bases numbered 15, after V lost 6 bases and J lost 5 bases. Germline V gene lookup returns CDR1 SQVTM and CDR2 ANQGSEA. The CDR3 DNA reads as TGCAGCGTGGAGGGGACAGGGGCACGGGGGGGATATGGCTACACCTTC. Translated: CSVEGTGARGGYGYTF.

CDR3 DNA: TGCGCCAGCAAGGGACAGCTGTCCTCCTACGAGCAGTACTTC. Residues: CASKGQLSSYEQYF. This chain joins TRBV5-1 and TRBJ2-7, with 7 positions matching TRBD1. There are 14 residues in the CDR3. CDR1 and CDR2 from the germline V gene are SGHRS and YFSETQ. Trimming removed 6 bases from V and 0 bases from J; junction bases left unmatched: 6.

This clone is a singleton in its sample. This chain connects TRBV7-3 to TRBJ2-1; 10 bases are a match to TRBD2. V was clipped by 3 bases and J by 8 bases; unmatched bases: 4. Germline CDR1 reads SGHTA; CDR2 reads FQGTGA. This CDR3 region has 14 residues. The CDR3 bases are TGTGCCAGCAGCTTTTTAGCGGGAGGATATGAGCAGTTCTTC. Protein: CASSFLAGGYEQFF.

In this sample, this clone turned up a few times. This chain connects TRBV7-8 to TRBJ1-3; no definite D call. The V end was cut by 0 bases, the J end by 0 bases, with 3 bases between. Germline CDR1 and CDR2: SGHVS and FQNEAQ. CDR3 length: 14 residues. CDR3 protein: CASSLAYSGNTIYF. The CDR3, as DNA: TGTGCCAGCAGCTTAGCCTACTCTGGAAACACCATATATTTT.

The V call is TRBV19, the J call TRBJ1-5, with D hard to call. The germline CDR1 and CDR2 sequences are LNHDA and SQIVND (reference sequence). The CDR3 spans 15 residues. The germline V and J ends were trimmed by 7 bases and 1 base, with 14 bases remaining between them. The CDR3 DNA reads TGTGCCAGTAAGGAGGGAGGGTTGAGCAATCAGCCCCAGCATTTT. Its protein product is CASKEGGLSNQPQHF.